The clone carrying this T cell receptor beta chain was recorded many times. Other DNA sequences from this sample encode an identical CDR3 as well. Division of CD4+ cells produced a CD45RA+ naive subset and a CD45RA-negative memory subset. CDR3 length: 16 residues. In germline, CDR1 is LGHNA, CDR2 YSLEER. V lost 1 base to trimming and J lost 2 bases; unmatched junction nucleotides: 7. The data originate from a study of shared clonotypes between healthy human individuals. In the authors' workflow: Quality scores were absent from the junction-only immunoSEQ sequences, so filtering differed. Profiled with immunoSEQ multiplex PCR; TCRdb holds only in-frame clones, not every one. The DNA gave D and trimming, while V, J and clone size come from that table. The sample holds 1 million to 1.3 million clones; 75% to 80% are singletons and the top ten take 0.61%.

The rearrangement uses TRBV4-3 and TRBJ2-7; 8 nucleotides match TRBD2. Sequencing was performed on memory CD4+ T cells from PBMCs. Subset noted: CD45RA-negative fraction. This sequence was found in a man aged 18 to 30 in good health. Some clones in this sample may be carry-over from other donors' samples. In DNA form, the CDR3 reads TGCGCCAGCAGCCAAGTCCCCAGCGGGGGTCCCTACGAGCAGTACTTC. Protein sequence: CASSQVPSGGPYEQYF.